What follows describes a single T cell receptor (beta chain). Its target is unknown. The data were obtained in a study of shared clonotypes between healthy human individuals. Overall study findings and caveats: In the sorted subsets, rarefaction showed sequencing was incomplete despite large depth. The naive CD4 repertoires of several donors were compared, and approximately 5.3% of clonotypes were shared.

Evenly divided among several immunoSEQ plates was the genomic DNA of each subset. Clones were sequenced by immunoSEQ multiplex PCR, and TCRdb holds only the in-frame ones, with some missing. The repertoire includes roughly 2,300,000 clones, 85% to 95% of them detected once, and approximately 0.41% sits in the top ten. This sequence originates from a man aged 18 to 29 in good health. Some clones in this sample may be carry-over from other donors' samples. Sequencing was carried out using naive CD4+ T cells from PBMCs. Documented subset: CD45RA+ positively selected.

The CDR3 region has the DNA TGTGCCAGCAGAGGAGGAGCCAACTATGGCTACACCTTC. It yields the protein CASRGGANYGYTF. V gene TRBV2 combines with J gene TRBJ1-2; no reliable D call. V was pared by 6 bases and J by 2 bases, with 10 bases between. This CDR3 region has 13 residues. The germline V gene has CDR1 SNHLY and CDR2 FYNNEI.